The source of this T cell receptor beta chain is a study of cytomegalovirus exposure and HLA in healthy donors. The PCR ran on 60 Vbeta and 13 Jbeta primers. Authors' methods: Unique TCR beta chains totaled roughly 79 million in a later count, with roughly 10 million of them shared. Produced via immunoSEQ multiplex PCR; TCRdb's table is partial and in-frame only. For V, J and clone size, that table is used; D and trimming come from the DNA. In the table there are approximately 220,000 clones, over 65% of which are singletons. Study findings and constraints: Later on, analysis showed that most CMV-associated TCR beta chains appeared to be HLA-restricted. There were several of the most significant clusters that appeared linked to common viral pathogens in a later analysis. It was 150 to 200 TCR beta chains that were listed as cytomegalovirus-associated.

This clone was seen only once. What it binds is not known. Trimming took 7 bases from V and 2 from J; bases not matched to a gene: 4. Germline-derived CDR1 and CDR2 are SNHLY and FYNNEI. This CDR3 region has 14 residues. The chain recombines TRBV2 with TRBJ2-2; TRBD1 matches 7 bases. Input material: PBMCs. The receptor's source is a man aged 18 to 30 in good health and CMV-seronegative. The CDR3 loop is CASNRDRNTGELFF. DNA of the CDR3: TGTGCCAGCAACCGGGACAGAAACACCGGGGAGCTGTTTTTT. The full variable domain, completed using reference TRBV2 and TRBJ2-2, is EPEVTQTPSHQVTQMGQEVILRCVPISNHLYFYWYRQILGQKVEFLVSFYNNEISEKSEIFDDQFSVERPDGSNFTLKIRSTKLEDSAMYFCASNRDRNTGELFFGEGSRLTVL.